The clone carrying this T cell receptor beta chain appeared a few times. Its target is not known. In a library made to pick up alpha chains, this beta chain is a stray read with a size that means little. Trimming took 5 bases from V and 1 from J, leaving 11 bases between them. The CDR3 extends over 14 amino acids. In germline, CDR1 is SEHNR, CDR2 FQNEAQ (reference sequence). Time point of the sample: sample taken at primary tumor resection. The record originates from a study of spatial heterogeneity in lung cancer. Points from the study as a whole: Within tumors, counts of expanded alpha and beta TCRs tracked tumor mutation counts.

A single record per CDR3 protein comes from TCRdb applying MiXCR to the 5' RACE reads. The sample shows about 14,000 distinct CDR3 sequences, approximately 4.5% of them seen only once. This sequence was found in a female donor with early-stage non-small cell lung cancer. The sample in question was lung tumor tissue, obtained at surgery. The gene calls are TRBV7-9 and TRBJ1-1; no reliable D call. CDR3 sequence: CASSLYRENTEAFF. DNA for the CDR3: TGTGCCAGCAGCCTCTACCGGGAGAACACTGAAGCTTTCTTT.